Below, 23 T cell receptor beta chains from the same sample are listed, as sequenced in a study of T cell repertoires in cytomegalovirus infection. MiXCR, run by TCRdb on the reads, gives a single entry per CDR3 protein. The repertoire holds about 360,000 distinct CDR3 sequences, with about a sixth as singletons. The specimen was PBMCs. The receptors derive from a human donor in good health (CMV status not recorded). Some clones in this sample may be carry-over from other donors' samples.

Turning to this clonotype: One end of the junction fails to match germline, which may point to a read error. This chain connects TRBV4-1 to TRBJ2-1; D uncertain. CDR1 MGHRA and CDR2 YSYEKL come from the germline V gene. This CDR3 is 15 amino acids long. CDR3 in amino acids: CASSQDEMSYNEQFF. The CDR3 coding sequence is TGTGCCAGCAGCCAAGATGAGATGTCCTACAATGAGCAGTTCTTC.

This clonotype was counted between two and nine times. V is TRBV12-3 or TRBV12-4 and J is TRBJ2-7; D not certain. The CDR3 loop spans 14 amino acids. Trimming took off 3 bases at V and 7 bases at J, with 16 bases between the two ends. The CDR3 nucleotides are TGTGCCAGCAGTTTGGCACGGTCCTATGGGGAGCAGTACTTC. This codes for CASSLARSYGEQYF.

This clonotype was counted only a few times. The rearrangement uses TRBV20-1 and TRBJ1-5; 9 bases map to TRBD1. V dropped 5 bases and J dropped 0; count of bases not matched to a gene: 11. Germline assignment: CDR1 DFQATT and CDR2 SNEGSKA (reference sequence). The CDR3 has 17 amino acids. The CDR3 sequence: CSAEMGQGFYSNQPQHF. In DNA form, the CDR3 reads TGCAGTGCTGAGATGGGACAGGGATTCTATAGCAATCAGCCCCAGCATTTT.

This clonotype has at least ten counts. CDR3 sequence: CASTGGGLQFF. The CDR3 coding sequence is TGTGCCAGCACTGGAGGGGGACTACAGTTCTTC. This chain uses TRBV6-1 with TRBJ2-1; possible D gene TRBD2, 7 bases. V was cut by 7 bases and J by 13 bases, with 14 bases left in between. The CDR3 spans 11 residues. Germline V CDR1 and CDR2: MNHNS, SASEGT.

This clonotype appeared many times. The chain links TRBV7-2 to TRBJ2-1; no clear D gene. Germline CDR1 is SGHTA and CDR2 is FQGNSA. The CDR3 extends over 15 amino acids. The V end was cut by 6 bases, the J end by 4 bases, with 16 bases between. The DNA for the CDR3 is TGTGCCAGCAGGATACGGAGATCCCTTTACAATGAGCAGTTCTTC. Translation gives CASRIRRSLYNEQFF.

A few counts support this clonotype. The chain links TRBV4-1 to TRBJ1-5; D ambiguous. Germline CDR1 MGHRA, CDR2 YSYEKL. V lost 1 base, J lost 7 bases, and 14 bases lay in between. CDR3 size: 15 residues. CDR3 region: CASSQAGPGWQPQHF. The CDR3 DNA reads as TGCGCCAGCAGCCAAGCCGGCCCGGGATGGCAGCCCCAGCATTTT.

This clonotype was recorded at least ten times. The chain combines TRBV10-2 with TRBJ2-5; D remains unclear. The V and J ends lost 0 bases and 0 bases respectively, with 14 bases between them. Germline V gene sequence: CDR1 WSHSY, CDR2 SAAADI. The length of the CDR3 is 17 residues. The CDR3 region is CASSESGRGRNQETQYF. The CDR3 coding sequence is TGCGCCAGCAGTGAGTCAGGGCGAGGCAGGAACCAAGAGACCCAGTACTTC.

This chain connects TRBV7-2 to TRBJ2-5; 8 bases match TRBD2. The CDR3 extends over 15 amino acids. Germline loops: CDR1 SGHTA, CDR2 FQGNSA. V shed 6 bases, J shed 4 bases, and the junction held 10 bases outside the gene matches. The CDR3 DNA reads as TGTGCCAGCAGTCGAGCGGGAGTAGAGTTAGAGACCCAGTACTTC. This sequence encodes CASSRAGVELETQYF.

V is TRBV4-1 and J is TRBJ2-2, with 10 bases aligning to TRBD2. Per the germline V gene, CDR1 is MGHRA and CDR2 is YSYEKL. The ends lost 4 bases at V and 6 bases at J; junction bases unmatched: 11. The CDR3 loop spans 17 amino acids. The CDR3 is CASSREGASGSPGELFF. The CDR3 nucleotides are TGCGCCAGCAGCCGGGAAGGGGCTAGCGGGAGCCCCGGGGAGCTGTTTTTT.

This chain uses TRBV19 with TRBJ1-6, with a possible D match to TRBD1 (6 bases). Germline CDR1 is LNHDA and CDR2 is SQIVND (reference sequence). The CDR3 runs 15 residues. V was pared by 3 bases and J by 3 bases, with 9 bases between. The DNA for the CDR3 is TGTGCCAGTAGTATTGGACAGAGCTATAATTCACCCCTCCACTTT. Its protein is CASSIGQSYNSPLHF.

This clonotype was seen repeatedly, ten times or more. V gene TRBV11-2 combines with J gene TRBJ1-2; 8 nucleotides line up with TRBD1. Germline CDR1 reads SGHAT; CDR2 reads FQNNGV. The CDR3 runs to 16 residues. The V segment lost 5 bases and the J segment 4 bases; nucleotides outside the gene matches: 12. CDR3 in DNA: TGTGCCAGCAGCCCAGGGGGCTCAGATCTCGGCTATGGCTACACCTTC. The encoded protein is CASSPGGSDLGYGYTF.

The V and J genes are TRBV30 and TRBJ1-6, with 8 bases matching TRBD1. The CDR3 contains 15 residues. In germline, CDR1 is GTSNPN, CDR2 SVGIG (reference sequence). Unmatched junction bases numbered 9, after V lost 8 bases and J lost 3 bases. CDR3 protein: CASTGTGNYNSPLHF. The DNA of the CDR3 is TGTGCCAGCACCGGGACAGGCAACTATAATTCACCCCTCCACTTT.

This clonotype was recorded a few times. This chain joins TRBV20-1 and TRBJ1-2; 7 nucleotides match TRBD1. CDR3 length equals 16 residues. CDR1 DFQATT and CDR2 SNEGSKA come from the germline V gene (reference sequence). Trimming removed 5 bases from V and 8 bases from J; junction bases left unmatched: 20. The CDR3 sequence is CSAATNRGSGIDGYTF. The CDR3 bases are TGCAGTGCTGCTACGAACAGGGGTTCCGGGATAGACGGCTACACCTTC.

In this sample, this clonotype turned up many times. The CDR3 sequence: CASSARQRGNTIYF. CDR3 bases: TGTGCCAGCAGCGCCAGACAACGTGGAAACACCATATATTTT. The gene calls are TRBV7-7 and TRBJ1-3, with no clear D. The CDR3 loop spans 14 amino acids. The germline V gene encodes CDR1 SSHAT and CDR2 FNYEAQ (reference sequence). V lost 5 bases, J lost 3 bases, and 11 bases lay in between.

This clonotype was detected many times. V is TRBV7-9 and J is TRBJ1-1; D not resolved. CDR1 is SEHNR and CDR2 is FQNEAQ in the germline V gene (reference sequence). Trimming took off 7 bases at V and 0 bases at J, with 15 bases between the two ends. The CDR3 length is 15 residues. CDR3 in DNA: TGTGCCAGCACCCTAAGGGCCGGTCTGAACACTGAAGCTTTCTTT. Its protein product is CASTLRAGLNTEAFF.

Remarks on this clonotype: Possible read error: a much larger clone is one base away. The rearrangement uses TRBV7-2 and TRBJ1-1, with D maybe TRBD1 (5 bases). Looked up from germline, CDR1 is SGHTA and CDR2 is FQGNSA. The CDR3 contains 13 residues. The CDR3 region has the DNA TGTGCCAGCAGTTCAGGGTTTAGCGCTGAAGCTTTGTTT. As protein: CASSSGFSAEALF.

V usage is TRBV9 and J usage is TRBJ1-5; D is ambiguous. V was shortened by 0 bases and J by 6 bases, with 7 bases between the two germline ends. The CDR3 has 13 amino acids. CDR1 is SGDLS, CDR2 YYNGEE, per germline. CDR3 DNA sequence: TGTGCCAGCAGCGTAGATAGTGGTCAGCCCCAGCATTTT. Translating it yields CASSVDSGQPQHF.

This clonotype was recorded at least ten times. The rearrangement uses TRBV6-1 and TRBJ1-2; perhaps TRBD1 as D (5 bases). Germline CDR1 and CDR2: MNHNS and SASEGT. The CDR3 length is 14 residues. V lost 7 bases and J lost 8, with 20 bases in between. The CDR3 reads CASTLTGPSWGYTF. For the CDR3, the DNA is TGTGCCAGCACCTTAACGGGACCTTCGTGGGGCTACACCTTC.

This clonotype was counted at least ten times. The chain combines TRBV7-2 with TRBJ1-5; D unclear. Germline-derived CDR1 and CDR2 are SGHTA and FQGNSA. The CDR3 covers 14 residues. The ends were cut back, 4 bases at V and 1 base at J, with 8 bases in the middle. Written as DNA, the CDR3 is TGTGCCAGCAGCTCCACCGGCAGCAATCAGCCCCAGCATTTT. Residues: CASSSTGSNQPQHF.

This clonotype was seen a few times. J is TRBJ1-1 and V is TRBV29-1, with 8 nucleotides matching TRBD1. This CDR3 is 16 amino acids long. The germline V gene has CDR1 SQVTM and CDR2 ANQGSEA. V lost 3 bases to trimming and J lost 3 bases; unmatched junction nucleotides: 12. CDR3 DNA: TGCAGCGTTGAGACCAGGGGGCCCTATGTTTACACTGAAGCTTTCTTT. Translating it yields CSVETRGPYVYTEAFF.

Many counts were recorded for this clonotype. The chain recombines TRBV7-9 with TRBJ2-7; weak D call: TRBD2 (7 bases). CDR1 and CDR2 (germline): SEHNR, FQNEAQ (reference sequence). The CDR3 consists of 13 residues. The CDR3 spells CAGVPRGLYEQYF. CDR3 coding DNA: TGTGCTGGGGTTCCGCGGGGGCTCTACGAGCAGTACTTC.

V is TRBV29-1 and J is TRBJ1-1; D remains ambiguous. The CDR3 is 12 amino acids. Per germline, CDR1 SQVTM and CDR2 ANQGSEA. The ends were cut back, 6 bases at V and 1 base at J, with 9 bases in the middle. This CDR3 reads CSVRVQNTEAFF. The DNA of the CDR3 is TGCAGCGTCCGGGTCCAGAACACTGAAGCTTTCTTT.

V and J are TRBV2 and TRBJ1-2, with D unclear. This CDR3 is 13 amino acids long. Germline V gene lookup returns CDR1 SNHLY and CDR2 FYNNEI. V lost 5 bases, J lost 5 bases, and 12 bases lay in between. CDR3 in amino acids: CASSQQLRYGYTF. In nucleotides, the CDR3 is TGTGCCAGCAGTCAGCAGCTCAGATATGGCTACACCTTC.